This entry describes one T cell receptor (beta chain). The assay was immunoSEQ multiplex PCR, and TCRdb's table has in-frame clones only and misses some. The repertoire has some 1.5 million clones, approximately 98% of them found once; the top ten carry roughly 0.45%. The CDR3 has 15 amino acids. The germline V gene has CDR1 SGHTA and CDR2 FQGNSA. Trimming at V came to 1 base and at J to 6 bases, leaving 5 bases not matched to a gene. The entry originates in a study of shared clonotypes between healthy human individuals. This TCR derives from a man under 40 in good health. J is TRBJ2-2 and V is TRBV7-2, with TRBD2 matching 7 bases. Sequencing was done on a sample of naive CD4+ T cells sorted from blood. Described subset: CD45RA+ positively selected. CDR3 in amino acids: CASSLGGGYAGELFF. The CDR3 bases are TGTGCCAGCAGCTTAGGGGGAGGGTACGCCGGGGAGCTGTTTTTT.